One and the same sample provided the 4 T cell receptor beta chains below, sequenced in a study of CD8+CD57+ T cells in acquired aplastic anemia. All patients picked for sequencing had shown, by flow cytometry, an expansion of CD8+CD57+ cells. Investigators profiled TCR beta VDJ and CDR3 from genomic DNA template. A single record per CDR3 protein comes from TCRdb applying MiXCR to the reads. The sample has 200,000 to 300,000 distinct CDR3 sequences; 82% are singletons. Sample: sorted CD4+, CD8+, or CD8+CD57+ T cells (not recorded which) from PBMCs. All receptors derive from a human donor with aplastic anemia.

There are many counts of this clonotype. The chain is built from TRBV3-1 and TRBJ1-2; 8 bases agree with TRBD1. Germline V gene sequence: CDR1 LGHDT, CDR2 YNNKEL (reference sequence). The CDR3 spans 15 residues. V trimming: 2 bases; J trimming: 4 bases; junction bases outside the gene matches: 6. CDR3 residues: CASSQKDRARYGYTF. As DNA, the CDR3 is TGTGCCAGCAGCCAAAAGGACAGGGCACGCTATGGCTACACCTTC.

Details on this clonotype: Because it lacks the conserved phenylalanine or tryptophan at the end, this CDR3 is likely a read error. Because the CDR3's place on the DNA is in doubt, the DNA is left out and the CDR3 is given as listed by TCRdb. This rearrangement joins TRBV7-9 to TRBJ1-2; TRBD1 reflects the table's D call only, with no check against the DNA. With termini counted, the CDR3 has 13 amino acids. CDR1 SEHNR and CDR2 FQNEAQ come from the germline V gene (reference sequence). The CDR3 loop reads CASSQGGGNGHDD.

This clonotype was counted at least ten times. A read error is possible here, since a much larger clone lies one base away. V is TRBV11-3 and J is TRBJ2-3; D unclear. There are 14 residues in the CDR3. Trimming removed 0 bases from V and 6 bases from J, with 10 bases in between. From germline, CDR1 is SGHNT and CDR2 YENEEA. The CDR3 region is CASSLDLTPDTQYF. The CDR3 region has the DNA TGTGCCAGCAGCTTAGATCTGACACCCGATACGCAGTATTTT. Together with reference TRBV11-3 and TRBJ2-3, the CDR3 gives the full variable domain: EAGVVQSPRYKIIEKKQPVAFWCNPISGHNTLYWYLQNLGQGPELLIRYENEEAVDDSQLPKDRFSAERLKGVDSTLKIQPAELGDSAVYLCASSLDLTPDTQYFGPGTRLTVL.

The rearrangement uses TRBV9 and TRBJ2-1; D gene uncertain. This CDR3 has 12 residues. V lost 0 bases, J lost 9 bases, and 7 bases lay in between. Germline-derived CDR1 and CDR2 are SGDLS and YYNGEE. CDR3 DNA: TGTGCCAGCAGCGTAGATGTAGGTGAGCAGTTCTTC. Encoded protein: CASSVDVGEQFF.